Reported below is one T cell receptor (beta chain). Its antigen is currently unknown. An end of the junction differs from the germline gene, which may be a read error. This sample stems from a study of blood T cells in healthy people across ages. General observations from the study: Investigators viewed diversity estimates from one million T cells as underestimates, the study reported.

Germline CDR1 is SGDLS and CDR2 is YYNGEE. The CDR3 consists of 17 residues. Alongside a J-beta primer mix, a sample-barcoded 5' primer served in a second PCR lasting roughly 6 to 12 cycles. Tagging of each cDNA molecule was performed by a template-switch adaptor with 12 random nucleotides. One entry per CDR3 protein, called by TCRdb with MiXCR from the 5' RACE reads. The table includes 850,000 to 1,000,000 distinct CDR3 sequences, roughly half detected once. The people who gave samples were healthy Caucasians from Russia, aged roughly 6 to 95. Sample: blood. The sequence derives from a woman aged 55 to 70 in good health. The chain employs TRBV9 and TRBJ2-3; 13 bases are shared with TRBD2. The CDR3 sequence: CTSSVELAGGPTDTQYF. The CDR3 DNA follows: TGTACCAGCAGCGTAGAACTAGCGGGAGGGCCCACAGATACGCAGTATTTT.